Given below is one T cell receptor (beta chain) in context. Its target is not known. These data are taken from a study of molecular identifiers for immune sequencing clone quantification. Study outcomes and limitations: Detectable among around 1 million naive cells, according to reports, was Jurkat TCR RNA spiked in from one cell.

The CDR3 is made up of 13 amino acids. V was cut by 3 bases and J by 7 bases, with 9 bases left in between. Per the germline V gene, CDR1 is MNHEY and CDR2 is SMNVEV (reference sequence). Preparation methods for the bulk TCR libraries were those previously described, with listed TCR primers. TCRdb fed the PCR reads into MiXCR, producing one record per CDR3 protein. The sample shows about 500,000 distinct CDR3 sequences, under 30% of them seen only once. Sorted inputs of roughly 19,000 to 1,100,000 cells, with 10%, 30% or 50% RNA, yielded naive CD8 libraries. The clonotype comes from a human donor in good health. Some libraries in this study had Jurkat cell RNA spiked in. The chain combines TRBV27 with TRBJ2-2; D may be TRBD1 (5 bases). Sequencing was carried out using naive CD8+ T cells from blood, with Jurkat cell RNA spiked in. The subset here: FACS-sorted CD8+CD4-CCR7+CD45RA+ naive T cells. CDR3 nucleotide sequence: TGTGCCAGCAGTTTGGGGCGAAGCGGGGAGCTGTTTTTT. Encoded protein: CASSLGRSGELFF.